These T cell receptor beta chains were read from a single sample in a study of T cells in Graves' hyperthyroidism and ophthalmopathy. MiXCR, run by TCRdb on the multiplex PCR reads, gives a single entry per CDR3 protein. The profile shows roughly 290,000 distinct CDR3 sequences, about a sixth of them singletons. Material for sequencing was blood. The receptors shown here come from a woman in her sixties or seventies with Graves' ophthalmopathy. The CDR3 runs from the conserved cysteine through the conserved F or W. The D gene is left open where the match is weak. Not every row has a clone size; where given, it reads once, few, many or a size class.

size,J,D,V,CDR3,DNA
few,TRBJ2-6,NA,TRBV6-2/TRBV6-3,CASSYSSSGANVLTF,TGTGCCAGCAGTTACTCCAGCTCTGGGGCCAACGTCCTGACTTTC
few,TRBJ2-1,NA,TRBV29-1,CSVPPGPYNEQFF,TGCAGCGTACCCCCGGGGCCCTACAATGAGCAGTTCTTC
few,TRBJ2-2,NA,TRBV5-1,CASSIRGAGTNTGELFF,TGCGCCAGCAGCATCCGGGGGGCGGGAACGAACACCGGGGAGCTGTTTTTT
NA,TRBJ2-3,TRBD2,TRBV20-1,CSGGVLAGFGDTQYF,TGCAGTGGAGGAGTACTAGCGGGATTCGGAGATACGCAGTATTTT
many,TRBJ2-1,NA,TRBV18,CASSPGRDNEQFF,TGTGCCAGCTCACCGGGACGAGACAATGAGCAGTTCTTC
many,TRBJ2-1,NA,TRBV11-2,CASSLALTGSSSYNEQFF,TGTGCCAGCAGCTTAGCCTTGACTGGAAGCAGCTCCTACAATGAGCAGTTCTTC
many,TRBJ2-1,TRBD1,TRBV12-3/TRBV12-4,CASSPDRGLNNEQFF,TGTGCCAGCAGCCCGGACAGGGGATTGAACAATGAGCAGTTCTTC
NA,TRBJ2-5,TRBD2,TRBV20-1,CSAEVAGEGQETQYF,TGCAGTGCTGAGGTAGCGGGAGAGGGCCAAGAGACCCAGTACTTC
many,TRBJ2-6,NA,TRBV11-2,CASSHLIGVSSGANVLTF,TGTGCCAGCAGCCACCTTATCGGGGTCAGCTCTGGGGCCAACGTCCTGACTTTC
many,TRBJ2-1,NA,TRBV20-1,CSARGTTAPFF,TGCAGTGCTAGAGGCACGACAGCGCCGTTCTTC
once,TRBJ2-4,TRBD2,TRBV4-1,CASSQDRLAKVQYF,TGCGCCAGCAGCCAAGACCGACTAGCTAAGGTTCAGTACTTC
many,TRBJ1-2,NA,TRBV20-1,CSAISLGQRLGGYTF,TGCAGTGCTATCAGTTTGGGACAACGACTAGGAGGCTACACCTTC
many,TRBJ2-3,TRBD1,TRBV5-6,CASSLDTGAGEQYF,TGTGCCAGCAGCTTGGATACAGGGGCTGGGGAGCAGTATTTT
few,TRBJ2-2,NA,TRBV7-7,CASSSDDTGELFF,TGTGCTAGCAGCTCGGATGACACCGGGGAGCTGTTTTTT
many,TRBJ1-5,NA,TRBV10-3,CAIRDQGGGDNQPQHF,TGTGCCATCAGGGACCAGGGAGGTGGGGACAATCAGCCCCAGCATTTT
NA,TRBJ1-2,TRBD1,TRBV10-3,CAISAGTAYGYTF,TGTGCCATCAGCGCCGGGACAGCCTATGGCTACACCTTC
few,TRBJ2-5,TRBD2,TRBV5-1,CASSVGLVGRETQYF,TGCGCCAGCAGTGTGGGACTAGTGGGGCGAGAGACCCAGTACTTC
many,TRBJ2-2,NA,TRBV28,CASSWGAANTGELFF,TGTGCCAGCAGTTGGGGGGCTGCGAACACCGGGGAGCTGTTTTTT
many,TRBJ1-2,TRBD1,TRBV7-2,CASSSNRDRGSRGYTF,TGTGCCAGCAGCTCGAACCGGGACAGGGGATCCAGGGGCTACACCTTC
many,TRBJ1-2,NA,TRBV27,CASSPTTRQAYGYTF,TGTGCCAGCAGTCCGACTACAAGACAGGCCTATGGCTACACCTTC
many,TRBJ2-3,TRBD1,TRBV6-1,CASSRTGTQYF,TGTGCCAGCAGTCGGACAGGGACGCAGTATTTT
many,TRBJ2-5,NA,TRBV18,CASSPPTGSQETQYF,TGTGCCAGCTCACCACCTACAGGTAGCCAAGAGACCCAGTACTTC
many,TRBJ1-1,NA,TRBV28,CASSESRVRTEAFF,TGTGCCAGCAGTGAAAGCCGCGTACGCACTGAAGCTTTCTTT
many,TRBJ2-5,NA,TRBV7-2,CASSLVANPQETQYF,TGTGCCAGCAGCTTAGTTGCAAATCCTCAAGAGACCCAGTACTTC
NA,TRBJ2-1,TRBD1,TRBV4-3,CASSPTGASYNEQFF,TGCGCCAGCAGCCCGACAGGGGCCTCCTACAATGAGCAGTTCTTC
many,TRBJ2-1,TRBD1,TRBV11-2,CASSHEGQGYNEQFF,TGTGCCAGCAGCCACGAAGGACAGGGCTACAATGAGCAGTTCTTC
few,TRBJ2-7,TRBD1,TRBV6-2/TRBV6-3,CASGTDTYEQYF,TGTGCCAGCGGGACAGACACCTACGAGCAGTACTTC
many,TRBJ1-3,NA,TRBV6-1,CASSPRGLYDSTIYF,TGTGCCAGCAGCCCACGTGGGTTGTACGATAGCACCATATATTTT
NA,TRBJ2-7,NA,TRBV16,CASSPGPVEQYF,TGTGCCAGCAGCCCCGGGCCAGTCGAGCAGTACTTC
few,TRBJ1-2,NA,TRBV7-9,CASSLGGTYGYTF,TGTGCCAGCAGCTTAGGGGGTACCTATGGCTACACCTTC
few,TRBJ2-1,TRBD1,TRBV5-1,CASTRQGLDNEQFF,TGCGCCAGCACTAGACAGGGTCTGGACAATGAGCAGTTCTTC
NA,TRBJ1-4,NA,TRBV4-1,CASMRGIDGEKLFF,TGCGCCAGCATGCGGGGTATAGATGGTGAAAAACTGTTTTTT
many,TRBJ2-5,TRBD1,TRBV5-4,CASSLDGTGTETQYF,TGTGCCAGCAGCTTGGATGGGACAGGGACAGAGACCCAGTACTTC
few,TRBJ1-6,NA,TRBV7-2,CASSLERVSPLHF,TGTGCCAGTAGCTTAGAGAGGGTTTCACCCCTCCACTTT
few,TRBJ1-5,NA,TRBV4-1,CASSQWYGGNGQPQHF,TGCGCCAGCAGCCAATGGTATGGCGGCAACGGTCAGCCCCAGCATTTT
many,TRBJ2-5,NA,TRBV30,CAWSMTLQETQYF,TGTGCCTGGAGTATGACACTCCAAGAGACCCAGTACTTC
few,TRBJ1-4,NA,TRBV4-3,CASRPRDTDNEKLFF,TGCGCCAGCAGGCCCCGGGACACCGATAATGAAAAACTGTTTTTT
many,TRBJ1-2,NA,TRBV5-1,CASSSGRGANYGYTF,TGCGCCAGCAGCTCCGGGAGGGGGGCTAACTATGGCTACACCTTC
NA,TRBJ2-7,TRBD1,TRBV19,CASSMGQGVHEQYF,TGTGCCAGTAGTATGGGACAGGGGGTCCACGAGCAGTACTTC
NA,TRBJ2-5,NA,TRBV11-2,CASSQTPGAETQYF,TGTGCCAGCAGCCAAACCCCAGGAGCAGAGACCCAGTACTTC
many,TRBJ2-7,TRBD1,TRBV7-6,CASSNRQGSTYEQYF,TGTGCCAGCAGCAATCGACAGGGATCCACCTACGAGCAGTACTTC